This T cell receptor (beta chain) was captured by sequencing in a study of siplizumab effects on memory and regulatory T cells (dated by TCRdb to between 2018 and 2020). The study in broad terms: The study examined how the anti-CD2 antibody siplizumab affects alloreactive T-cell subsets in allogeneic mixed lymphocyte reactions built from human PBMCs. The study at large found these results: Because sequences below about 10^-5 frequency were poorly captured, only a minor fraction of alloreactive clones could be mapped to unstimulated subsets. The cumulative frequency of alloreactive sequences that could be traced back to unstimulated CD4+ memory T cells was significantly reduced by siplizumab. About 75-96% of proliferating CD4+ or CD8+ clones could not be given a naive or memory phenotype. Unstimulated naive T cells appeared to be more diverse than memory T cells, and naive cells seemed to make a substantial contribution to the alloresponse. Of the alloreactive CD4+ clones that could be mapped, the Treg-derived share averaged roughly 69% with siplizumab compared with 26.9% in control reactions. Whether proliferating Tregs from siplizumab cultures were suppressive was not functionally confirmed.

Library prep was done by the immunoSEQ multiplex PCR assay. Roughly 100,000 TCR templates per sample were assayed on the deep sequencing platform. Genomic DNA extracted from sorted T cells was the material used for TCRbeta CDR3 sequencing. In the source study's methods: The R programming language was used for clonal analysis of TCRbeta CDR3 data. Comparing unstimulated samples against CFSE-low samples taken after the reaction was how alloreactive CD4+ and CD8+ clones were defined. Alloreactive CD4+ clones were assigned to regulatory or non-regulatory origin by matching sequences to sorted unstimulated Treg and non-Treg repertoires. Drawn from immuneACCESS, this table holds only the in-frame rearrangements with V and J called that TCRdb kept. Clones are partly lost; checked studies trace under half to an unresolved V gene and leave the rest unexplained. V, J and clone size are those of that table, while D and trimming were read from the DNA. The table for this sample lists about 100,000 clones; about 91% of them were counted only once. In total, the top ten clones hold approximately 0.15% of the sample.

Sorted unstimulated T cells, along with proliferating T cells recovered from mixed lymphocyte reactions, underwent TCRbeta CDR3 sequencing. Fresh whole blood from around 11 HLA-typed healthy donors was used to isolate PBMCs. A remark on this clone: Its recognized antigen is unknown. No base quality values were provided; no much bigger clone lies one nucleotide off.

Reading from cysteine to phenylalanine, the CDR3 counts 13 amino acids. This entry keeps only the CDR3 DNA: 39 bases, framed from base 1. Trimming takes 4 bases from V and 4 bases from J, and the germline ends sit 10 bases apart. From the germline V gene, CDR1 is SNHLY and CDR2 is FYNNEI. The TCR was taken from a human donor in good health. Sequencing was performed on CD4+ T cells sorted from blood. The chain is made from TRBV2 and TRBJ2-5, and perhaps TRBD2 as D gene, on 6 matching bases. The DNA is TGTGCCAGCAGTGGAAACGGGGGAGAGACCCAGTACTTC. The encoded protein is CASSGNGGETQYF. With the rest looked up from the reference TRBV2 and TRBJ2-5 genes rather than sequenced, the full variable domain is EPEVTQTPSHQVTQMGQEVILRCVPISNHLYFYWYRQILGQKVEFLVSFYNNEISEKSEIFDDQFSVERPDGSNFTLKIRSTKLEDSAMYFCASSGNGGETQYFGPGTRLLVL.